The sequence of this T cell receptor beta chain was determined in a study of CD4 and CD8 cells across lung adenocarcinoma regions. TCRdb recomputed calls from the PCR reads with MiXCR, one row per CDR3 protein. The data hold some 5,000 distinct CDR3 sequences, with around 62% observed a single time. Localized lung adenocarcinoma, a non-small cell lung cancer, affected the donors. This clonotype was seen a few times. A junction end diverges from the germline sequence, so it may reflect a read error. Germline-derived CDR1 and CDR2 are SGHTA and FQGNSA. CDR3 length equals 15 residues. Sequenced sample: CD4+ T cells from the center of a lung tumor. This clonotype was sampled from a female donor with lung adenocarcinoma. The CD4 and CD8 labels of this study may be unreliable. J is TRBJ2-1 and V is TRBV7-2, with TRBD2 identical over 8 bases. Here the CDR3 DNA reads TGTGCCAGCAGCTTAGGTAGCGGGGCCTACGGGGAGCAGTTTTTC. Protein: CASSLGSGAYGEQFF.